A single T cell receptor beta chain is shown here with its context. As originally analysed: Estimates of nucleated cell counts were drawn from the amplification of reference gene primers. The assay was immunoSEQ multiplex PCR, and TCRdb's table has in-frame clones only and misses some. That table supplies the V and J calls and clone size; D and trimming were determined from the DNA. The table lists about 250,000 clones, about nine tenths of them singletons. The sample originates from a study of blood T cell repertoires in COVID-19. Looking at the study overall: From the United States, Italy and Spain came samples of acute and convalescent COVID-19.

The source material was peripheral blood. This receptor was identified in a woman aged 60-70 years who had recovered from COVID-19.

CDR3 coding DNA: TGCAGCGCTGGGACAGGGTCCTACGAGCAGTACTTC. This gives the protein CSAGTGSYEQYF. V gene TRBV29-1 combines with J gene TRBJ2-7, with 9 bases that match TRBD1. The germline CDR1 and CDR2 sequences are SQVTM and ANQGSEA. The J segment lost 1 base and the V segment lost 7 bases, leaving 2 bases of the junction unmatched. The CDR3 totals 12 residues.